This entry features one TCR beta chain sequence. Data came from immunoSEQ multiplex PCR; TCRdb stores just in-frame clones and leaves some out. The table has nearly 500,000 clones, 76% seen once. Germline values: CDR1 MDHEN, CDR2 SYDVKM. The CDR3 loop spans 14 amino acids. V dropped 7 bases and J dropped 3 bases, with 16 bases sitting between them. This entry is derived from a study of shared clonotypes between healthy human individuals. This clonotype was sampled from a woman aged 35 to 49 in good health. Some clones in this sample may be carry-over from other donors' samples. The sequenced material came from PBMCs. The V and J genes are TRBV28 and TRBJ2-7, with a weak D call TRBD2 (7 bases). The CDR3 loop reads CASTIQRGHYEQYF. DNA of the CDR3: TGTGCCAGCACCATACAGCGGGGACACTACGAGCAGTACTTC.